These 22 T cell receptor beta chains originate from one sample sequenced in a study of cytomegalovirus exposure and HLA in healthy donors. It was with 60 Vbeta and 13 Jbeta primers that the PCR ran. Some clones are missing from TCRdb's copy, which holds only in-frame ones; the method was immunoSEQ multiplex PCR. The table includes more than 80,000 clones, 60% to 85% detected once. Sequencing input: PBMCs. These receptors were obtained from a male donor in good health and CMV-seropositive.

CDR3 sequence: CASSTGVSTEAFF. The CDR3 DNA follows: TGTGCCAGTTCCACAGGGGTGAGCACTGAAGCTTTCTTT. The chain recombines TRBV19 with TRBJ1-1; 7 nucleotides agree with TRBD1. V was pared by 8 bases and J by 4 bases, with 7 bases of the junction left unmatched. This CDR3 is 13 amino acids long. Per the germline V gene, CDR1 is LNHDA and CDR2 is SQIVND (reference sequence).

The chain is built from TRBV19 and TRBJ2-7, with unresolved D. V was shortened by 5 bases and J by 2 bases, with 16 bases between the two germline ends. This CDR3 contains 15 residues. From germline, CDR1 is LNHDA and CDR2 SQIVND (reference sequence). The CDR3 reads CASSVSHINAYEQYF. The CDR3 nucleotides read TGTGCCAGTAGTGTGAGTCATATCAACGCCTACGAGCAGTACTTC.

Concerning this clone: Other DNA sequences of this sample code for an identical CDR3. The CDR3 loop is CASSFRGSNQPQHF. CDR3 nucleotide sequence: TGTGCCAGCAGCTTTAGGGGAAGCAATCAGCCCCAGCATTTT. V gene TRBV5-6 combines with J gene TRBJ1-5; maybe TRBD1 (5 bases). The CDR3 is 14 residues long. Germline CDR1 SGHDT, CDR2 YYEEEE. V was cut by 2 bases and J by 1 base, with 7 bases left in between. Full variable domain (missing parts from reference TRBV5-6 and TRBJ1-5): DAGVTQSPTHLIKTRGQQVTLRCSPKSGHDTVSWYQQALGQGPQFIFQYYEEEERQRGNFPDRFSGHQFPNYSSELNVNALLLGDSALYLCASSFRGSNQPQHFGDGTRLSIL.

The rearrangement uses TRBV5-6 and TRBJ1-3; weak D call: TRBD1 (6 bases). CDR3 size: 15 residues. In germline, CDR1 is SGHDT, CDR2 YYEEEE. Trimming removed 4 bases at V and 0 bases at J, with 11 bases between. CDR3 in amino acids: CASSLDSGSGNTIYF. In DNA form, the CDR3 reads TGTGCCAGCAGCCTGGACAGCGGCTCTGGAAACACCATATATTTT. Full variable domain (missing parts from reference TRBV5-6 and TRBJ1-3): DAGVTQSPTHLIKTRGQQVTLRCSPKSGHDTVSWYQQALGQGPQFIFQYYEEEERQRGNFPDRFSGHQFPNYSSELNVNALLLGDSALYLCASSLDSGSGNTIYFGEGSWLTVV.

The V and J genes are TRBV19 and TRBJ1-1; 8 bases match TRBD1. CDR3 length: 15 residues. V lost 6 bases and J lost 1; bases outside the gene matches: 7. The V gene's germline CDR1 is LNHDA and CDR2 SQIVND (reference sequence). The CDR3 spells CASSQTGAPNTEAFF. The CDR3, as DNA: TGTGCCAGTAGCCAGACAGGGGCCCCGAACACTGAAGCTTTCTTT.

This chain links TRBV5-1 with TRBJ1-4; maybe TRBD1 (5 bases). The ends were cut back, 0 bases at V and 8 bases at J, with 14 bases in the middle. The CDR3 has 15 residues. CDR1 is SGHRS and CDR2 is YFSETQ in the germline V gene. CDR3 protein: CASSLEGAVGEKLFF. CDR3 coding DNA: TGCGCCAGCAGCTTGGAAGGGGCTGTAGGGGAAAAACTGTTTTTT.

V is TRBV27 and J is TRBJ2-5, with TRBD1 identical over 7 bases. The CDR3 length is 16 residues. The germline V gene has CDR1 MNHEY and CDR2 SMNVEV (reference sequence). J lost 4 bases, V lost 4 bases, and 12 bases had no gene match. CDR3 sequence (DNA): TGTGCCAGCAGTTCAATTCGTCCAGGGGGTAGAGAGACCCAGTACTTC. Translation: CASSSIRPGGRETQYF.

This clone occurred once. The chain links TRBV5-6 to TRBJ2-7; 8 positions match TRBD1. J was trimmed by 3 bases and V by 3 bases; bases with no gene match: 5. The V gene's germline CDR1 is SGHDT and CDR2 YYEEEE. This CDR3 region has 14 residues. CDR3 nucleotides: TGTGCCAGCAGCTCGCGACAGGGGATCTACGAGCAGTACTTC. Amino acids: CASSSRQGIYEQYF.

In the case of this clone: Compared with germline, one end of the junction differs, possibly owing to a read error. This chain links TRBV29-1 with TRBJ2-3; 13 bases align to TRBD2. The CDR3 totals 12 residues. Germline V gene lookup returns CDR1 SQVTM and CDR2 ANQGSEA. This CDR3 reads CSVEEGLAGVNF. CDR3 bases: TGCAGCGTTGAAGAAGGACTAGCGGGAGTGAATTTT.

The chain carries TRBV28 and TRBJ2-7, with 7 nucleotides matching TRBD1. V was clipped by 6 bases and J by 0 bases; unmatched bases: 5. Germline CDR1 is MDHEN and CDR2 is SYDVKM. The CDR3 spans 14 residues. This CDR3 is CASSQQGSSYEQYF. The DNA of the CDR3 is TGTGCCAGCAGCCAACAGGGGTCCTCCTACGAGCAGTACTTC.

V usage is TRBV5-8 and J usage is TRBJ1-2; 8 bases agree with TRBD1. CDR3 length: 15 residues. V lost 4 bases and J lost 7; bases outside the gene matches: 12. Germline CDR1 reads SGHTS; CDR2 reads YDEGEE. CDR3 bases: TGTGCCAGCAGCATCTACAGGGGGAATTTCGCTGGCTACACCTTC. Its protein is CASSIYRGNFAGYTF. Variable domain in full (rest from reference TRBV5-8 and TRBJ1-2): EAGVTQSPTHLIKTRGQQATLRCSPISGHTSVYWYQQALGLGLQFLLWYDEGEERNRGNFPPRFSGRQFPNYSSELNVNALELEDSALYLCASSIYRGNFAGYTFGSGTRLTVV.

This rearrangement joins TRBV11-2 to TRBJ2-1; D is unclear. The V end was cut by 1 base, the J end by 0 bases, with 7 bases between. CDR3 length: 15 amino acids. Per the germline V gene, CDR1 is SGHAT and CDR2 is FQNNGV. CDR3 in amino acids: CASSLVTSSYNEQFF. DNA of the CDR3: TGTGCCAGCAGCTTAGTAACCAGCTCCTACAATGAGCAGTTCTTC.

This chain connects TRBV2 to TRBJ2-2, with TRBD2 as a possible D gene (6 bases). The CDR3 covers 11 residues. In germline, CDR1 is SNHLY, CDR2 FYNNEI. V was clipped by 8 bases and J by 6 bases, with 7 bases between them. CDR3 nucleotides: TGTGCCAGCTGGGGGGCCGGGGAGCTGTTTTTT. It translates to CASWGAGELFF.

This clone was counted a single time. V is TRBV27 and J is TRBJ2-1; no definite D call. This CDR3 comprises 11 residues. Germline values: CDR1 MNHEY, CDR2 SMNVEV (reference sequence). V lost 6 bases and J lost 3, with 3 bases in between. The CDR3 spells CASSLYNEQFF. CDR3 sequence (DNA): TGTGCCAGCAGCCTCTACAATGAGCAGTTCTTC.

The chain recombines TRBV9 with TRBJ2-7; possible D gene TRBD2, 5 bases. V was cut by 2 bases and J by 5 bases, with 11 bases left in between. This CDR3 spans 13 amino acids. Germline lookup yields CDR1 SGDLS and CDR2 YYNGEE. CDR3 in DNA: TGTGCCAGCAGCGTCCGGGGTGGCGACGAGCAGTACTTC. As protein: CASSVRGGDEQYF.

This clone showed up just a few times. V is TRBV7-2 and J is TRBJ2-2; 9 positions agree with TRBD1. V lost 1 base, J lost 6 bases, and 3 bases stayed unmatched. This CDR3 has 15 amino acids. Germline values: CDR1 SGHTA, CDR2 FQGNSA. The CDR3 here is CASSLVGTGPGELFF. As DNA, the CDR3 is TGTGCCAGCAGCTTAGTAGGGACAGGGCCCGGGGAGCTGTTTTTT.

The chain joins TRBV6-6 to TRBJ2-4, with D perhaps matching TRBD1 (7 bases). This CDR3 comprises 16 residues. Germline V gene sequence: CDR1 MNHNY, CDR2 SVGAGI (reference sequence). Trimming removed 6 bases from V and 0 bases from J, with 15 bases in between. CDR3 residues: CASSPAGGLAKNIQYF. The DNA for the CDR3 is TGTGCCAGCAGCCCCGCAGGGGGGCTAGCCAAAAACATTCAGTACTTC.

V gene TRBV5-1 combines with J gene TRBJ2-1; D unclear. Germline CDR1 SGHRS, CDR2 YFSETQ. This CDR3 region has 11 residues. The V end was cut by 4 bases, the J end by 5 bases, with 4 bases between. The CDR3 DNA is TGCGCCAGCAGCCAGAACAATGAGCAGTTCTTC. Protein sequence: CASSQNNEQFF.

The rearrangement links TRBV7-7 to TRBJ2-2; 8 bases are a match to TRBD1. The germline V gene encodes CDR1 SSHAT and CDR2 FNYEAQ (reference sequence). V lost 3 bases to trimming and J lost 6 bases; unmatched junction nucleotides: 6. This CDR3 region has 15 residues. Here the CDR3 DNA reads TGTGCCAGCAGCTTGGGCAGGGGGCAGGCCGGGGAGCTGTTTTTT. The encoded protein is CASSLGRGQAGELFF.

The J gene is TRBJ1-5, the V gene TRBV2; a weak D match, TRBD1 (5 bases). V was shortened by 6 bases and J by 1 base, with 13 bases between the two germline ends. Germline lookup yields CDR1 SNHLY and CDR2 FYNNEI. This CDR3 has 15 amino acids. CDR3 coding DNA: TGTGCCAGCAGGGTTGACAGATTAAGCAATCAGCCCCAGCATTTT. It is translated as CASRVDRLSNQPQHF.

The chain couples TRBV19 to TRBJ1-1, with D possibly being TRBD1 (6 bases). Germline V gives CDR1 LNHDA, CDR2 SQIVND (reference sequence). V was trimmed by 4 bases and J by 6 bases, leaving 18 bases between them. This CDR3 comprises 15 residues. The CDR3 protein is CASSTAGRGLPEAFF. The CDR3 DNA is TGTGCCAGTAGTACCGCCGGCAGGGGCCTTCCTGAAGCTTTCTTT.

V and J are TRBV30 and TRBJ1-1; D ambiguous. Germline assignment: CDR1 GTSNPN and CDR2 SVGIG (reference sequence). CDR3 length: 12 residues. Trimming stripped 2 bases from V and 5 bases from J, with 9 bases between. CDR3 bases: TGTGCCTGGAGTCTAACAGCTACTGAAGCTTTCTTT. It codes for CAWSLTATEAFF.